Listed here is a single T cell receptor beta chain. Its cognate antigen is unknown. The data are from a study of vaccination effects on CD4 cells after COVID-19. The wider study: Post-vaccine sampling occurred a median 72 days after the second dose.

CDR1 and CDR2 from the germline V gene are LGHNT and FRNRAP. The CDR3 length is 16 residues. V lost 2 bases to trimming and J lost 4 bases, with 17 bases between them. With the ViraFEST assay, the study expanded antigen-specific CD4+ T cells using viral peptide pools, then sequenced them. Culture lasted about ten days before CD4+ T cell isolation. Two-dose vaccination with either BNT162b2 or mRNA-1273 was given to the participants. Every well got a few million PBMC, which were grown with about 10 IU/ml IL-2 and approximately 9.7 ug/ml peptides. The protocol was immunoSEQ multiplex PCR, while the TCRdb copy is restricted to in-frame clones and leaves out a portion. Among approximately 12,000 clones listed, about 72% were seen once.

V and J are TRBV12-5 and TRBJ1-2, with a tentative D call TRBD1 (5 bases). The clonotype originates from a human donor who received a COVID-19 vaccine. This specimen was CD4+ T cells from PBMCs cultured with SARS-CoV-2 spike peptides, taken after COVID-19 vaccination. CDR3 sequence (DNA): TGTGCTAGTGGTTTGCTCCGGGGCCGAGGGTCCTATGGCTACACCTTC. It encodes CASGLLRGRGSYGYTF.